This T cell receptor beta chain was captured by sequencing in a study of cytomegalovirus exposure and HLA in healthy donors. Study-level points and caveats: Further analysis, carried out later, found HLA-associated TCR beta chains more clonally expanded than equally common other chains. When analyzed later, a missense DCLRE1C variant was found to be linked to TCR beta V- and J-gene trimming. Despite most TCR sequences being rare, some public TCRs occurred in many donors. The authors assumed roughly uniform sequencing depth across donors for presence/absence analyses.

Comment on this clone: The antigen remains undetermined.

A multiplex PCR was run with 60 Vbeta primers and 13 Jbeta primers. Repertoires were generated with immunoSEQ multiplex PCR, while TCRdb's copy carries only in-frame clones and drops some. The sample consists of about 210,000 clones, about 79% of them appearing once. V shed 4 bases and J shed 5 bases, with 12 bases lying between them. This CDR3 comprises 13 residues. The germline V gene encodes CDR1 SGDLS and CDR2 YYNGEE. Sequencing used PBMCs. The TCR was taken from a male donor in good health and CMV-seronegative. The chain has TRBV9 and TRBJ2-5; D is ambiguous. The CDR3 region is CASSPGNVETQYF. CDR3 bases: TGTGCCAGCAGCCCAGGAAACGTCGAGACCCAGTACTTC.